This TCR beta chain was found in a study of shared clonotypes between healthy human individuals. Each sample came from a Caucasian adult donor living in Nashville, Tennessee. Unsorted material relied on roughly 100 million PBMCs as the source of genomic DNA. Amplification in unsorted PBMC replicate PCRs started from roughly 330 ng DNA, which equals 28,000 or so T cell genomes. Ten immunoSEQ deep assay plates held the unsorted PBMC DNA. Produced via immunoSEQ multiplex PCR; TCRdb's table is partial and in-frame only. The table records a few hundred thousand clones, approximately 80% of them present only once. V was cut by 4 bases and J by 0 bases, with 9 bases left in between. Germline V lookup: CDR1 LGHNA, CDR2 YSLEER. This CDR3 contains 14 residues.

The source of this sequence is a woman in her thirties or forties in good health. Some clones in this sample may be carry-over from other donors' samples. Sequencing used PBMCs. This chain links TRBV4-3 with TRBJ1-1; no clear D. DNA of the CDR3: TGCGCCAGCAGCCCTAGTTCGATGAACACTGAAGCTTTCTTT. This sequence encodes CASSPSSMNTEAFF.